This record looks at one T cell receptor beta chain sequence and its context. Its antigen remains unknown. Genomic DNA, the template, was used for profiling of the TCR beta VDJ and CDR3. TCRdb fed the reads into MiXCR, producing one record per CDR3 protein. The sample carries 160,000 or so distinct CDR3 sequences, around 48% recorded once. This record comes from a study of CD8+CD57+ T cells in acquired aplastic anemia. Study background: DNA recovered from sorted CD4+ and CD8+ cells had a mean of about 3 ug.

Sequenced patients had shown CD8+CD57+ cell expansion by flow cytometry. Patients had not yet gotten any therapy when their blood was taken for sampling. Study results and caveats: Found in both controls and patients were around 29 CD8+ CDR3 sequences.

The CDR3 has 12 residues. Trimming took 8 bases from V and 7 from J; bases not matched to a gene: 9. Germline V gene data show CDR1 as SQVTM and CDR2 as ANQGSEA. The source of this sequence is a human donor with aplastic anemia. Input material: sorted CD4+, CD8+, or CD8+CD57+ T cells (not recorded which) from PBMCs. This rearrangement joins TRBV29-1 to TRBJ1-1; 8 positions match TRBD1. The CDR3, as DNA: TGCAGCACACCCGGGACAGGTCTTGAAGCTTTCTTT. This sequence encodes CSTPGTGLEAFF.